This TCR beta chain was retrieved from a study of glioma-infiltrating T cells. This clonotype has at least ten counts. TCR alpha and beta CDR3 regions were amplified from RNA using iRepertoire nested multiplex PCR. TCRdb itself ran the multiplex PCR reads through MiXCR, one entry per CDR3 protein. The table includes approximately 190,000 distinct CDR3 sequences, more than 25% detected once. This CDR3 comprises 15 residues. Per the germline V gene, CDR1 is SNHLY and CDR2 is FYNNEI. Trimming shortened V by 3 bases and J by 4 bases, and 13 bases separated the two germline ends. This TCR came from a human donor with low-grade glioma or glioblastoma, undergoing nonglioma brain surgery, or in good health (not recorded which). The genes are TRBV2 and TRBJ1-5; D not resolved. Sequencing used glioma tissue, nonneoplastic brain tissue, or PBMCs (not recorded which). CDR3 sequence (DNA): TGTGCCAGCAGTGAGAATACAGCCGTAAATCAGCCCCAGCATTTT. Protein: CASSENTAVNQPQHF.